What follows is one T cell receptor beta chain and its context. The entry originates in a study of T cell changes during pregnancy in multiple sclerosis. Method: immunoSEQ multiplex PCR; TCRdb's copy keeps in-frame clones and lacks some. Among about 92,000 clones listed, 80% to 95% were seen once. Germline V gene data show CDR1 as SQVTM and CDR2 as ANQGSEA. This CDR3 region has 15 residues. The V gene end was trimmed by 5 bases and the J gene end by 0 bases; junction bases not matched to a gene: 4. The TCR originated in a female donor with multiple sclerosis, enrolled in a pregnancy study. Specimen: peripheral blood, collected in the first trimester of pregnancy. This rearrangement joins TRBV29-1 to TRBJ2-6; 7 positions agree with TRBD1. CDR3: CSVYQGVSGANVLTF. The CDR3 bases are TGCAGCGTTTATCAGGGGGTCTCTGGGGCCAACGTCCTGACTTTC. Full variable domain (rest looked up from reference TRBV29-1 and TRBJ2-6): SAVISQKPSRDICQRGTSLTIQCQVDSQVTMMFWYRQQPGQSLTLIATANQGSEATYESGFVIDKFPISRPNLTFSTLTVSNMSPEDSSIYLCSVYQGVSGANVLTFGAGSRLTVL.